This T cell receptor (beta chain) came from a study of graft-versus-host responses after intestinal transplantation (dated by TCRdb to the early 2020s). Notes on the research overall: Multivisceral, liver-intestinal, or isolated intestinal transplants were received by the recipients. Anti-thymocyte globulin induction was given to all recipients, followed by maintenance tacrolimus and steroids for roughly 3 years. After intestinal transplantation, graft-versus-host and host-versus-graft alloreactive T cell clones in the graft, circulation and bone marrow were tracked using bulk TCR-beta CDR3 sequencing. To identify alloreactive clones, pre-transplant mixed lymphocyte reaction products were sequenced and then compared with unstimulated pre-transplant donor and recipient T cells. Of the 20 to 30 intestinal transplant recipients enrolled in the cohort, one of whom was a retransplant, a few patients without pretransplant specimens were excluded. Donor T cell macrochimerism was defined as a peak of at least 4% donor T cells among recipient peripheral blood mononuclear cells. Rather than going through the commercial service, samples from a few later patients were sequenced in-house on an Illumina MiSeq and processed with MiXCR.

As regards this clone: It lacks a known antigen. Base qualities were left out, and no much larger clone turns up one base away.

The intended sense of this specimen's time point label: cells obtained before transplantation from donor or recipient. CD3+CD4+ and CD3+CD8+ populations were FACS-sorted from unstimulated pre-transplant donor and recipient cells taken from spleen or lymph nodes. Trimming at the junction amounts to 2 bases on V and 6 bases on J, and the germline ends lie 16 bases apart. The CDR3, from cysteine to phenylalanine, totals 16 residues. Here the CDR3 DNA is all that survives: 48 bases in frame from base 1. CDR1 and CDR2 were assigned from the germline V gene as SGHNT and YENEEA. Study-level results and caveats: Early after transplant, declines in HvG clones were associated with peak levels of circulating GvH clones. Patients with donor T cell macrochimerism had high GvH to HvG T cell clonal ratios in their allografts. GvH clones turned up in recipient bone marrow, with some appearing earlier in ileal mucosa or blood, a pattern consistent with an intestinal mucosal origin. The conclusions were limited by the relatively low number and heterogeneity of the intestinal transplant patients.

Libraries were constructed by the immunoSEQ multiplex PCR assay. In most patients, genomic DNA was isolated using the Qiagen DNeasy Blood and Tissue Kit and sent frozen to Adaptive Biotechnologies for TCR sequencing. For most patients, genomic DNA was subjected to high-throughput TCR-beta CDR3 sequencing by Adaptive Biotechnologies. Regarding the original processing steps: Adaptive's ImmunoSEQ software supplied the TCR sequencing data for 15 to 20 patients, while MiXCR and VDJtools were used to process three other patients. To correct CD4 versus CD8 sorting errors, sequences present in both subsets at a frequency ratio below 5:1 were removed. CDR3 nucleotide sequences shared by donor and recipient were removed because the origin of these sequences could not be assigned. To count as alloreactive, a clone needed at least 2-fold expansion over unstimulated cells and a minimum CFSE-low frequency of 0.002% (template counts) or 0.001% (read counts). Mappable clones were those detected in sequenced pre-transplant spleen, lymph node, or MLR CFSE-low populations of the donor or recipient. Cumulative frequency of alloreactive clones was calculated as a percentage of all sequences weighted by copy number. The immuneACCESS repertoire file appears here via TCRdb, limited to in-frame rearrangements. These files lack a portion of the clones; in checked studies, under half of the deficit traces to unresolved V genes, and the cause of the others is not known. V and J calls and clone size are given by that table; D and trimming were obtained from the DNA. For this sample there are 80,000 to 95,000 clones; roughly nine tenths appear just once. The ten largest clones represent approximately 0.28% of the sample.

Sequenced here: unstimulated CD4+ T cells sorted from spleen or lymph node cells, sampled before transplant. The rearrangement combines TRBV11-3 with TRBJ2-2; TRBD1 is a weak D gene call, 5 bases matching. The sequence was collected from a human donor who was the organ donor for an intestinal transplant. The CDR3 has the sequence CASSLWGQGRAGELFF. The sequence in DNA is TGTGCCAGCAGCTTATGGGGCCAGGGAAGGGCCGGGGAGCTGTTTTTT.